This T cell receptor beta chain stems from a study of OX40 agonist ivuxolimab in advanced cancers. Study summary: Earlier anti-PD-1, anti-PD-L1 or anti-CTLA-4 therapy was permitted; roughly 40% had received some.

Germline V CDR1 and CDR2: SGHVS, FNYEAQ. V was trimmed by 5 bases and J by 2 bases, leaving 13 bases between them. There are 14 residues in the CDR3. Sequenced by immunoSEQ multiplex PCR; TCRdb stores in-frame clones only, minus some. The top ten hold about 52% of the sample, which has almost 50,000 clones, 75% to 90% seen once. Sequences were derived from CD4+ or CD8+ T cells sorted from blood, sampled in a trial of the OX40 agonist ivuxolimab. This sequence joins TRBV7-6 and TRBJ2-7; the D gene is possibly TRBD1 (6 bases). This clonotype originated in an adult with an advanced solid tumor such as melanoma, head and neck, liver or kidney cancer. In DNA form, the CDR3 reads TGTGCCAGCAGCCTATCAGGGGTTCCCTACGAGCAGTACTTC. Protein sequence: CASSLSGVPYEQYF. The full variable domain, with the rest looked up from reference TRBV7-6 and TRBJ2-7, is GAGVSQSPRYKVTKRGQDVALRCDPISGHVSLYWYRQALGQGPEFLTYFNYEAQQDKSGLPNDRFSAERPEGSISTLTIQRTEQRDSAMYRCASSLSGVPYEQYFGPGTRLTVT.